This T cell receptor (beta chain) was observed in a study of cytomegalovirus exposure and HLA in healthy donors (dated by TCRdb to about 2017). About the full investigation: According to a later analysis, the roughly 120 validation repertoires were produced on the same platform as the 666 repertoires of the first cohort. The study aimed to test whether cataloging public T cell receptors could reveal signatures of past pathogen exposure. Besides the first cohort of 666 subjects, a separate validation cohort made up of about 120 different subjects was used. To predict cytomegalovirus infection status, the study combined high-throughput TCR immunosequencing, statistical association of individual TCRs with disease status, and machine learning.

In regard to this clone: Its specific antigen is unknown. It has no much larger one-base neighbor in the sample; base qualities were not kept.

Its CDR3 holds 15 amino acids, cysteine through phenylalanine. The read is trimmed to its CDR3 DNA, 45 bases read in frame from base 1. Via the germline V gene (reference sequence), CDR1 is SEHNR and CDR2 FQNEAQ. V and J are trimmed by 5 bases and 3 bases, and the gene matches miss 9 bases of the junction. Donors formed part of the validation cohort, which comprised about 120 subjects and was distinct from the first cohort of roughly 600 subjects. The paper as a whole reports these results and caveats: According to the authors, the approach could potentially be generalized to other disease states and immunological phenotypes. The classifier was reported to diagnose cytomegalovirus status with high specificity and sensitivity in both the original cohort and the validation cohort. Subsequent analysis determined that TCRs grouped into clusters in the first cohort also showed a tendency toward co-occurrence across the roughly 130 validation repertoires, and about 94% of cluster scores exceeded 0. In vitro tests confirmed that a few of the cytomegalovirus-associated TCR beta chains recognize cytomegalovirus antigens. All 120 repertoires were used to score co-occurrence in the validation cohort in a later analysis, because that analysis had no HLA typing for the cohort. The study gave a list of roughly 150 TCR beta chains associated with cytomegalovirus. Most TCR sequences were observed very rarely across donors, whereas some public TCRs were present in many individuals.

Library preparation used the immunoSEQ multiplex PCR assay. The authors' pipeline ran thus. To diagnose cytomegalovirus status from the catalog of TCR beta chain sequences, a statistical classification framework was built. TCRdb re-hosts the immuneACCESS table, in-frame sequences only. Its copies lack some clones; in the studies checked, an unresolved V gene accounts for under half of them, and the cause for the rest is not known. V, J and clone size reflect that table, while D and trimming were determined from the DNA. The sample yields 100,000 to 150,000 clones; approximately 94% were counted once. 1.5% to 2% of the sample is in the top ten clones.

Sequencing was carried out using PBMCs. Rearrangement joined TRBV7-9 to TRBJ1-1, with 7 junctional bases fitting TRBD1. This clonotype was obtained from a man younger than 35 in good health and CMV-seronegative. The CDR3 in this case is CASSPQGPGDTEAFF. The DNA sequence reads TGTGCCAGCAGCCCACAGGGGCCCGGGGACACTGAAGCTTTCTTT. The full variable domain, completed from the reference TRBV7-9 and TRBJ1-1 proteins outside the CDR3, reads DTGVSQNPRHKITKRGQNVTFRCDPISEHNRLYWYRQTLGQGPEFLTYFQNEAQLEKSRLLSDRFSAERPKGSFSTLEIQRTEQGDSAMYLCASSPQGPGDTEAFFGQGTRLTVV.